One sample yielded the 10 T cell receptor beta chains listed below, sequenced in a study of blood T cells in healthy people across ages. With a J-beta primer mix and a sample-barcoded 5' primer, a second PCR ran about 7 to 12 cycles. In TCRdb, the 5' RACE reads were re-called with MiXCR into one record per CDR3 protein. The table records around 650,000 distinct CDR3 sequences, 32% of them present only once. The sequencing input was blood. All receptors come from a woman older than 75 in good health.

This clonotype has ten or more counts. The chain has TRBV29-1 and TRBJ2-5; D uncertain. Looked up from germline, CDR1 is SQVTM and CDR2 is ANQGSEA. The ends were cut back, 4 bases at V and 4 bases at J, with 7 bases in the middle. This CDR3 spans 11 amino acids. CDR3 residues: CSVVSLETQYF. CDR3 in DNA: TGCAGCGTTGTGTCATTAGAGACCCAGTACTTC.

This clonotype appeared many times. In nucleotides, the CDR3 is TGCAGTGCTAGAGTAGCAGGGGGCGCAGAGACCCAGTACTTC. Amino acids: CSARVAGGAETQYF. V usage is TRBV20-1 and J usage is TRBJ2-5, with TRBD1 identical over 8 bases. Germline assignment: CDR1 DFQATT and CDR2 SNEGSKA (reference sequence). The CDR3 length is 14 residues. The V gene end was trimmed by 1 base and the J gene end by 4 bases; junction bases not matched to a gene: 5.

The chain has TRBV29-1 and TRBJ1-1, with 8 nucleotides matching TRBD1. This CDR3 spans 15 amino acids. Germline CDR1 and CDR2: SQVTM and ANQGSEA. The trim removed 3 bases at V and 3 bases at J, leaving 9 bases unmatched. CDR3 in DNA: TGCAGCGTTGATTGGCGCTTGACAGGGGACACTGAAGCTTTCTTT. Translating gives CSVDWRLTGDTEAFF.

This clonotype was observed many times. V and J are TRBV20-1 and TRBJ1-5; no definite D call. The length of the CDR3 is 16 residues. Per germline, CDR1 DFQATT and CDR2 SNEGSKA (reference sequence). Between the trimmed V and J ends, which lost 0 bases and 0 bases, there was a span of 12 bases. For the CDR3, the DNA is TGCAGTGCTAGAGAACCTACACGGGGTAGCAATCAGCCCCAGCATTTT. The encoded protein is CSAREPTRGSNQPQHF.

This clonotype was observed a few times. Being one base from a much bigger clone, this may be a read error. The rearrangement uses TRBV4-1 and TRBJ2-1, with 8 bases lining up with TRBD2. The J call may be in error: the DNA end matches TRBJ2-7 better. CDR1 is MGHRA, CDR2 YSYEKL, per germline. The CDR3 loop spans 19 amino acids. The DNA for the CDR3 is TGCGCCAGCAGCCAAGATCTAGTAGCGGGGTTAGCGTCCTACAATGAGCAGTACTTC. It is translated as CASSQDLVAGLASYNEQYF.

This clonotype was detected ten times or more. The CDR3 here is CASSLRPSNEQFF. The CDR3 DNA follows: TGTGCCAGCAGCTTAAGACCGTCAAATGAGCAGTTCTTC. V is TRBV7-6 and J is TRBJ2-1; D is uncertain. The V end lost 2 bases, the J end lost 7 bases, and 9 bases lay between the germline ends. Germline loops: CDR1 SGHVS, CDR2 FNYEAQ. The CDR3 extends over 13 amino acids.

This clonotype has more than one count but fewer than ten. The chain has TRBV2 and TRBJ1-1, with TRBD1 identical over 10 bases. The J segment lost 1 base and the V segment lost 4 bases, leaving 9 bases of the junction unmatched. This CDR3 region has 17 residues. Germline CDR1 and CDR2: SNHLY and FYNNEI. CDR3 region: CASSAQTGGATNTEAFF. The DNA of the CDR3 is TGTGCCAGCAGTGCCCAGACAGGGGGCGCGACGAACACTGAAGCTTTCTTT.

The table lists this clonotype with many counts. V gene TRBV20-1 combines with J gene TRBJ1-2, with 7 bases identical to TRBD1. V dropped 1 base and J dropped 4; count of bases not matched to a gene: 6. Germline CDR1 and CDR2: DFQATT and SNEGSKA (reference sequence). The CDR3 consists of 14 residues. DNA for the CDR3: TGCAGTGCTAGAGGGGGGGGACAGACCTATGGCTACACCTTC. The encoded protein is CSARGGGQTYGYTF.

There are a few counts of this clonotype. It may be a read error: a sequence one base away is much more abundant. The gene calls are TRBV2 and TRBJ2-5, with D possibly matching TRBD2 (6 bases). Trimming stripped 8 bases from V and 7 bases from J, with 11 bases between. This CDR3 has 11 residues. CDR1 is SNHLY, CDR2 FYNNEI, per germline. Here the CDR3 DNA reads TGTGCCAGCGGGACTGGGGGGACCCAGTACTTC. This translates into CASGTGGTQYF.

In its sample, this clonotype was seen once. The chain is built from TRBV30 and TRBJ1-1; D is undetermined. The CDR3 spans 13 residues. The V end was cut by 4 bases, the J end by 2 bases, with 11 bases between. The germline CDR1 and CDR2 sequences are GTSNPN and SVGIG (reference sequence). In nucleotides, the CDR3 is TGTGCCTGGAACCCCGGTGTCAACACTGAAGCTTTCTTT. It translates to CAWNPGVNTEAFF.